Below are 17 T cell receptor beta chains sequenced from a single sample in a study of read filtering for tumor transcriptome and immune sequencing. Molecular barcoded adaptors covering alpha/delta and beta/gamma chains were used on around 400 ng RNA. In TCRdb, the reads were re-called with MiXCR into one record per CDR3 protein. Counted here are under 30,000 distinct CDR3 sequences, about 22% occurring once; the ten biggest clones make up about 51%. Input material: a population of CD138-negative cells sorted from bone marrow. The receptors originated from a donor older than 35 with multiple myeloma.

As to this clonotype: This sequence may be a read error, since a much larger clone differs from it by one base. The rearrangement joins TRBV12-3 or TRBV12-4 to TRBJ2-1; D possibly corresponds to TRBD2 (6 bases). V was cut by 4 bases and J by 9 bases, with 19 bases left in between. This CDR3 is built from 15 residues. The CDR3 region has the DNA TGTGCCAGCAGTTCCTTATTAGCGGTGGAGGGTGAGCAGTTCTTC. Its protein product is CASSSLLAVEGEQFF.

This clonotype has only a few counts. A read error may explain this, as a much larger clone is one base away. V usage is TRBV7-2 and J usage is TRBJ2-1; possibly TRBD1 for D (6 bases). Per germline, CDR1 SGHTA and CDR2 FQGNSA. The length of the CDR3 is 15 residues. CDR3 residues: CASSPGVSSYYEQFF. CDR3 bases: TGTGCCAGCAGTCCAGGGGTCTCCTCCTACTATGAGCAGTTCTTC.

About this clonotype itself: Possible read error: a much larger clone is one base away. V and J are TRBV7-9 and TRBJ2-5; no definite D call. Between the trimmed V and J ends, which lost 5 bases and 5 bases, there was a span of 12 bases. Germline V gene data show CDR1 as SEHNR and CDR2 as FQNEAQ (reference sequence). This CDR3 has 13 amino acids. DNA of the CDR3: TGTGCCAGCAGCCGAGTTAACGGGGAGACCCAGTACTTC. Protein sequence: CASSRVNGETQYF.

This clonotype was counted at least ten times. The gene calls are TRBV7-9 and TRBJ2-7; no firm D call. From germline, CDR1 is SEHNR and CDR2 FQNEAQ (reference sequence). The CDR3 spans 14 residues. V lost 4 bases and J 2 bases, leaving 12 bases between the germline ends. The CDR3 loop reads CASSSSTSTYEQYF. CDR3 sequence (DNA): TGTGCCAGCAGCTCTTCGACGTCGACCTACGAGCAGTACTTC.

This clonotype was seen more than once but under ten times. The chain recombines TRBV20-1 with TRBJ2-1; D call uncertain. The CDR3 consists of 15 residues. V was trimmed by 2 bases and J by 0 bases, leaving 11 bases between them. The germline V gene has CDR1 DFQATT and CDR2 SNEGSKA (reference sequence). The CDR3 bases are TGCAGTGCTAGACCTTTGACAATCTCCTACAATGAGCAGTTCTTC. As protein: CSARPLTISYNEQFF.

This clonotype showed up many times. The rearrangement joins TRBV11-2 to TRBJ2-5; no reliable D call. Trimming removed 0 bases from V and 5 bases from J, with 13 bases in between. This CDR3 has 15 residues. The germline V gene has CDR1 SGHAT and CDR2 FQNNGV. The CDR3 here is CASSLDRSRWETQYF. CDR3 nucleotides: TGTGCCAGCAGCTTAGACCGCTCCCGATGGGAGACCCAGTACTTC.

V gene TRBV7-2 combines with J gene TRBJ2-2; 9 bases line up with TRBD1. V shed 6 bases and J 5 bases; nucleotides not matched to a gene: 7. Germline V gene data show CDR1 as SGHTA and CDR2 as FQGNSA. The CDR3 is 15 amino acids. The chain's CDR3 is CASSAGTGLTGELFF. CDR3 DNA: TGTGCCAGCAGTGCCGGGACAGGGTTGACCGGGGAGCTGTTTTTT.

Notes on this clonotype: A clone one base away is much larger, so this may be a read error. This chain uses TRBV10-3 with TRBJ1-1, with 8 bases aligning to TRBD1. The CDR3 has 14 residues. The germline gives CDR1 ENHRY, CDR2 SYGVKD. CDR3 DNA sequence: TGTGCCATCACCCCACAGGGGGGAGGCACTGAAGCTCTCTTT. This codes for CAITPQGGGTEALF.

A note on this clonotype: This clone may be a read error of a much larger clone one base away. The rearrangement links TRBV20-1 to TRBJ2-2; no firm D call. CDR1 is DFQATT and CDR2 is SNEGSKA in the germline V gene (reference sequence). This CDR3 region has 15 residues. V lost 5 bases to trimming and J lost 1 base, with 14 bases between them. CDR3 residues: CSALTRPGNTGELFF. As DNA, the CDR3 is TGCAGTGCTCTAACCCGGCCAGGGAACACCGGGGAGCTGTTTTTT.

Ten or more counts support this clonotype. This sequence joins TRBV29-1 and TRBJ2-5; D is possibly TRBD1 (6 bases). Germline lookup yields CDR1 SQVTM and CDR2 ANQGSEA. The CDR3 has 13 amino acids. Trimming took off 7 bases at V and 5 bases at J, with 17 bases between the two ends. This CDR3 is CSAQTGLGETQYF. The DNA of the CDR3 is TGCAGCGCGCAGACAGGTTTAGGGGAGACCCAGTACTTC.

This clonotype was recorded at least ten times. The rearrangement uses TRBV12-3 or TRBV12-4 and TRBJ1-4, with D possibly TRBD1 on 5 matching bases. V lost 3 bases and J 3 bases, leaving 14 bases between the germline ends. The CDR3 covers 16 residues. CDR3 protein: CASSLDAGLSNEKLFF. The CDR3 bases are TGTGCCAGCAGTTTGGATGCAGGGCTATCTAATGAAAAACTGTTTTTT.

The sample holds many counts of this clonotype. The chain couples TRBV5-1 to TRBJ2-1, with TRBD2 matching 9 bases. This CDR3 is 16 amino acids long. In germline, CDR1 is SGHRS, CDR2 YFSETQ. Trimming at V came to 3 bases and at J to 4 bases, leaving 8 bases not matched to a gene. The CDR3 bases are TGCGCCAGCAGCTACGGACTAGCGCGGGCGTACAATGAGCAGTTCTTC. This translates into CASSYGLARAYNEQFF.

At least ten counts were recorded for this clonotype. The chain employs TRBV12-3 or TRBV12-4 and TRBJ2-7; TRBD1 aligns across 7 bases. There are 14 residues in the CDR3. J lost 0 bases, V lost 6 bases, and 5 bases had no gene match. The chain's CDR3 is CASSLRTGSYEQYF. The CDR3 DNA sequence: TGTGCCAGCAGCCTTCGGACAGGCTCCTACGAGCAGTACTTC.

By sample fraction, this clonotype is medium-sized. The chain uses TRBV7-6 and TRBJ1-1; the D gene is possibly TRBD1 (5 bases). V gave up 4 bases and J gave up 5 bases, with 8 bases separating them. The germline V gene encodes CDR1 SGHVS and CDR2 FNYEAQ. This CDR3 has 12 residues. The CDR3 DNA reads as TGTGCCAGCAGCTCAGGGTGGACTGAAGCTTTCTTT. This gives the protein CASSSGWTEAFF.

Many counts were recorded for this clonotype. The J gene is TRBJ2-5, the V gene TRBV5-4; 10 bases map to TRBD1. This CDR3 comprises 16 residues. The V gene's germline CDR1 is SGHNT and CDR2 YYREEE (reference sequence). The V gene end was trimmed by 4 bases and the J gene end by 4 bases; junction bases not matched to a gene: 10. DNA for the CDR3: TGTGCCAGCAGCAACCGGGGACAGGGGCCAGGAGAGACCCAGTACTTC. This codes for CASSNRGQGPGETQYF.

This clonotype has only a few counts. This chain links TRBV10-3 with TRBJ2-2; a weak D match, TRBD2 (5 bases). V dropped 7 bases and J dropped 6 bases, with 6 bases sitting between them. The germline gives CDR1 ENHRY, CDR2 SYGVKD. The length of the CDR3 is 11 residues. This CDR3 is CAITRAGELFF. CDR3 bases: TGTGCCATCACGCGGGCCGGGGAGCTGTTTTTT.

The chain carries TRBV28 and TRBJ1-1; D is ambiguous. CDR3 length: 15 residues. V lost 1 base, J lost 5 bases, and 14 bases lay in between. Per the germline V gene, CDR1 is MDHEN and CDR2 is SYDVKM. The CDR3 DNA is TGTGCCAGCAGTTTATTGGAGACGTGGGGTACTGAAGCTTTCTTT. Amino acid sequence: CASSLLETWGTEAFF.